This T cell receptor (beta chain) was recovered during a study of sequential checkpoint blockade in melanoma. Study-wide context: First-line arms were nivolumab then ipilimumab, or the reverse, randomized 1:1. Both treatment sequences were followed by maintenance nivolumab.

Using immunoSEQ multiplex PCR, the repertoire was profiled, and TCRdb retains in-frame clones only, with some absent. This table holds about 18,000 clones, roughly two thirds found once. The germline V gene encodes CDR1 SGHTA and CDR2 FQGNSA. The V and J ends lost 3 bases and 1 base respectively, with 6 bases between them. The CDR3 runs to 13 residues. Treatment here: randomized to nivolumab then ipilimumab (arm A) or the reverse (arm B). None of the patients previously received DNA-damaging chemotherapy. Live CD3+CD8+ CD19− CD56− cells were sorted from PBMCs. This receptor was identified in a human donor with melanoma. The source material was CD8+ T cells sorted from blood (inferred from file names), sampled from a patient given nivolumab and ipilimumab in sequence. V and J are TRBV7-2 and TRBJ2-5; weak D call: TRBD1 (5 bases). The CDR3, as DNA: TGTGCCAGCAGCTTGACAGTCCAAGAGACCCAGTACTTC. It yields the protein CASSLTVQETQYF.